In its sample, the clone carrying this T cell receptor (beta chain) was seen once. The data stem from a study of blood T cell repertoires in COVID-19. The CDR3 sequence is 14 residues long. The germline V gene encodes CDR1 MNHEY and CDR2 SVGEGT. Trimming removed 5 bases at V and 2 bases at J, with 10 bases between. Sequencing used immunoSEQ multiplex PCR; TCRdb keeps in-frame clones, though not all of them. The table records about 34,000 clones, around 80% of them present only once. The sample consisted of peripheral blood. This chain joins TRBV6-2 or TRBV6-3 and TRBJ2-4; D perhaps matches TRBD2 (5 bases). This TCR came from a man older than 75 with active or convalescent COVID-19. Here the CDR3 DNA reads TGTGCCAGCAGTGACCGGGAAACCAAAAACATTCAGTACTTC. This translates into CASSDRETKNIQYF.